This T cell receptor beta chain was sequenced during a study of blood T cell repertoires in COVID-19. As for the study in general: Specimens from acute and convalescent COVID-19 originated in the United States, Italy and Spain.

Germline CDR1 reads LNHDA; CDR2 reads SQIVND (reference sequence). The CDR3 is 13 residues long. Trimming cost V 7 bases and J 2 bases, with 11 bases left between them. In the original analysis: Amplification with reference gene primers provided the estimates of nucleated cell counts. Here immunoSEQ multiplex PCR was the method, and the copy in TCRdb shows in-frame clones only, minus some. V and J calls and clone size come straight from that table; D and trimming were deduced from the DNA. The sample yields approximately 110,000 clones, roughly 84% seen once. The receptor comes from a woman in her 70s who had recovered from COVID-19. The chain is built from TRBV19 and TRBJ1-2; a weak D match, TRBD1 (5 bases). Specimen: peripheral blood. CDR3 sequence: CASTRTQNYGYTF. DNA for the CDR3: TGTGCCAGTACCCGGACACAGAACTATGGCTACACCTTC. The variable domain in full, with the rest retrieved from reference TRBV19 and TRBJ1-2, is DGGITQSPKYLFRKEGQNVTLSCEQNLNHDAMYWYRQDPGQGLRLIYYSQIVNDFQKGDIAEGYSVSREKKESFPLTVTSAQKNPTAFYLCASTRTQNYGYTFGSGTRLTVV.